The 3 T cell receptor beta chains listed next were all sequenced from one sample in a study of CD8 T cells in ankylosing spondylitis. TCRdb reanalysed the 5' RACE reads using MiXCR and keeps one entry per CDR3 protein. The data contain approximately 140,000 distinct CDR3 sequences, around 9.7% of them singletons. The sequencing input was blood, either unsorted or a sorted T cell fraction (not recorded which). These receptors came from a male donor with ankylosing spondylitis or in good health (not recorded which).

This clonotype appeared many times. CDR3 sequence: CASTLAPGTDTQYF. The DNA of the CDR3 is TGCGCCAGCACCCTCGCGCCCGGCACAGATACGCAGTATTTT. The chain uses TRBV5-1 and TRBJ2-3, with D unclear. V was trimmed by 6 bases and J by 1 base, leaving 12 bases between them. The CDR3 has 14 amino acids. Per germline, CDR1 SGHRS and CDR2 YFSETQ.

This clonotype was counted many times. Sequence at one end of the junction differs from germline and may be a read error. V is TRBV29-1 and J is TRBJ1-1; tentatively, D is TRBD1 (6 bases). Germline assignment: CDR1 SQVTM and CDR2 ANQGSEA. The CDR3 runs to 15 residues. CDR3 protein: CSVEGGRRGNTEAFF. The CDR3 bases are TGCAGCGTGGAAGGGGGGCGGAGAGGGAACACTGAAGCTTTCTTT.

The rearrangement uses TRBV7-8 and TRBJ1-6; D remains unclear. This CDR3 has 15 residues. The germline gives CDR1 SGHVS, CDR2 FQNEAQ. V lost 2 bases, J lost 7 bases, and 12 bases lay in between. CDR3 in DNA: TGTGCCAGCAGCTTAACGACAAGCTCCAATTCACCCCTCCACTTT. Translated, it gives CASSLTTSSNSPLHF.